One TCR beta chain is described in this entry. The clone's antigen remains unknown. One base away there is no much larger clone; base qualities are not given. The cohort was made up of approximately 700 healthy bone marrow donors. All cohort members were sampled while nominally healthy, although unrecorded immune exposures were likely present. The donor tested CMV seropositive and was one of the 289 seropositive cohort members. Each donor provided a peripheral blood sample, and peripheral blood mononuclear cells were used for TCR beta sequencing. The Qiagen DNeasy Blood Extraction Kit was used to extract genomic DNA from the blood cell samples. Trimming costs V 1 base and J 5 bases, and their ends lie 13 bases apart. Counted from cysteine to phenylalanine, this CDR3 has 14 amino acids. Only the CDR3 portion is preserved as DNA: 42 bases, with reading frame beginning at the first base. CDR1 is given as SGHRS and CDR2 as YFSETQ, both from the germline V gene.

The receptor library was made with the immunoSEQ multiplex PCR assay. The multiplex PCR relied on a mix of 60 forward primers for TCR Vbeta segments and 13 reverse primers for TCR Jbeta segments. The CDR3 region of rearranged TCR beta genes was amplified from genomic DNA by a multiplex PCR assay. On the Illumina HiSeq System, the amplified TCR beta libraries were sequenced as 87-base-pair reads. As for the authors' bioinformatics: A later analysis counted some 80 million unique TCR beta chains across the 666 repertoires, and 10 million to 11 million of these chains were shared by at least two donors. Raw reads were error-corrected and collapsed into unique sequences by a nearest-neighbor algorithm in which closely related sequences were merged to remove PCR and sequencing errors. Alignment of CDR3 sequences to IMGT reference sequences was used to assign V, D and J gene segments. For a sequence to be retained, at least a six-nucleotide match to both a V gene segment and a J gene segment was required. Rearrangements were called productive when the CDR3 lacked stop codons and stayed in frame with V and J; all others were non-productive. CDR3 was defined by IMGT convention, running from the second conserved V-encoded cysteine to the conserved J-encoded phenylalanine. Sequences without an unambiguous match to a single V gene segment were excluded from the earlier analysis of 587 of the donors. In an earlier analysis of approximately 560 of the donors, a V segment was called functional when productive rearrangements were above 56.7%, and segregating when the standard deviation between donors exceeded 5%. A statistical classification framework was built to diagnose cytomegalovirus status from the catalog of TCR beta chain sequences. In a later analysis, TCR nucleotide sequences were compared against IMGT/GENE-DB human TR gene sequences so that V and J genes could be assigned. In a later analysis, CDR3 sequences and most-parsimonious VDJ recombination scenarios were assigned using the TCRdist pipeline. A later analysis defined each TCR beta chain by its CDR3 amino acid sequence plus V-gene family, and excluded reads lacking a unique V-gene family. As a way to deal with suspected cross-contamination and a sequencing artifact, a later analysis dropped 640 or so nucleotide sequences that were highly shared and had low generation probability. In a later analysis, a clonal expansion index was calculated for each public chain from normalized within-repertoire ranks of inferred template counts. In a later analysis, generation probabilities were computed using a VDJ recombination model fitted to out-of-frame rearrangements, and the results were checked against IGoR. In a later analysis, hypergeometric tests were used to score TCR-TCR, TCR-HLA and TCR-CMV co-occurrence, with a repertoire-size bias correction applied to TCR pairs. A later analysis estimated false discovery rates by permuting HLA or CMV assignments 20 times. In a later analysis, co-occurring TCRs were grouped using DBSCAN, with TCRdist sequence similarity added in when clustering inside HLA-allele-positive subsets. Repertoires with fewer than 30,000 or more than 120,000 public chains, plus five repertoires with anomalous nucleotide sharing, were excluded from co-occurrence clustering. What TCRdb holds here is the immuneACCESS table cut down to in-frame rearrangements. Part of the clones is not present; checked against another copy, under half of the missing clones reflect an unresolved V gene, and the others are unexplained. That table furnishes V, J and clone size, whereas the DNA furnished D and trimming. In this sample the table shows 100,000 to 150,000 clones, 74% of which occur a single time. The ten largest account for almost 6% of the sample.

This sample was taken from a study of cytomegalovirus exposure and HLA in healthy donors (dated by TCRdb to about 2017). Some background on the complete study: In an earlier analysis of about 560 of the donors, 250 to 350 Gb of sequence data and 117 million unique TCR beta sequences from 180 million or so T cells were reported. An early release that covered fewer than 750 HLA-typed donors contained about 300 gigabases of sequencing data and some 87 million unique TCR sequences. The genetic ancestry cluster associated with self-reported Caucasian donors included 81% of the roughly 380 genotyped donors. The study was designed to test whether signatures of past pathogen exposure could be identified by cataloging public T cell receptors. The study profiled the T cell repertoires of hundreds of subjects by immunosequencing and related them to cytomegalovirus serostatus. Along with the roughly 610-subject first cohort, a separate validation cohort of some 130 different subjects was used. The study combined high-throughput TCR immunosequencing, statistical association of individual TCRs with disease status, and machine learning to predict cytomegalovirus infection status. A later analysis re-examined previously published TCR beta repertoires from about 700 donors and added high-resolution HLA genotyping to investigate patterns of TCR occurrence. Rather than using new phenotypic data, the later analysis identified candidate immune exposures from TCR beta sequences and from how often those sequences occurred across donors. To decide whether each TCR beta V gene segment behaved as functional or pseudogenic, an earlier analysis of several hundred of the donors relied on high-throughput TCR beta sequencing. Donor age, sex, ethnicity and CMV serostatus were compiled together with the repertoire data. In a later genetic analysis, genome-wide SNP genotypes for 398 of the 666 donors were used, and that subset was treated as a discovery cohort. All discovery cohort repertoires had been generated using a single sequencing platform. Both class I and class II loci were covered by HLA typing, at four-digit resolution. Typing coverage differed by locus: A, B, C, DRB1 and DQB1 were typed in about 620-640 donors, DQA1 in 522, DPA1 in approximately 600, and DPB1 in 472. Because of strong linkage in the cohort, roughly five DR-DQ haplotypes were treated as single units for association and clustering. On average, around 240,000 unique TCR beta nucleotide sequences were sequenced per donor among some 420 genotyped donors of the cohort, with roughly 19% of those sequences being non-productive. Study-wide findings and limitations: Correlated functional status among segregating V segments might be attributable to linkage disequilibrium, but an unknown experimental factor could not be ruled out. Broadly in line with IMGT annotations, most TCR beta V segments showed up in productive rearrangements about 87% or about 30% of the time in an earlier analysis of around 550 of the donors. The 87-base-pair reads could not distinguish some IMGT-functional V segments, including TRBV6-2 and TRBV6-3, so those segments were excluded. The study gave a list of 150 to 200 TCR beta chains associated with cytomegalovirus. The classifier was reported to diagnose cytomegalovirus status with high specificity and sensitivity in both the original and validation cohorts. For the cohort, immune exposure information was limited to CMV serostatus. In this cohort, only TCR beta chains were sequenced, and detectable features were limited by the absence of alpha or paired-chain data. A further reported finding was that TCR beta sequences accurately predicted the HLA-A and HLA-B alleles for most subjects in the first cohort. In a later analysis, most CMV-associated TCR beta chains were found to appear HLA-restricted, with HLA associations seemingly driven largely by CMV exposure. Across donors, most TCR sequences were observed very rarely, whereas some public TCRs were present in many individuals. According to a later analysis, parvovirus B19, influenza, CMV and Epstein-Barr virus appeared linked to several top co-occurrence clusters. An association between a missense DCLRE1C variant and V-gene and J-gene trimming of TCR beta chains was found in a later genetic analysis and replicated in an independent cohort. A cluster of highly shared sequence variants was judged likely to represent a technical artifact of the sequencing pipeline. In vitro tests confirmed that three of the cytomegalovirus-associated TCR beta chains recognize cytomegalovirus antigens. Assigning TCR associations to individual alleles was difficult when HLA alleles, especially DR and DQ, strongly co-occurred. HLA typing was unavailable for some donors at each locus, so association tests used only the typed subset. In a later analysis, the rate of TCR association differed among HLA loci, with DRB1 alleles having the most associated TCRs and HLA-C alleles having the fewest. At a false discovery rate of 0.05, a later analysis linked approximately 18,000 TCR beta sequences to specific HLA alleles. According to the authors, the approach could potentially be generalized to other disease states and immunological phenotypes. A later genetic analysis reported fewer N-insertions in productive TCRs among donors in an Asian-associated ancestry cluster than the roughly 700-donor mean. In a later analysis, HLA-associated TCR beta chains were found to be more clonally expanded and to have lower generation probabilities than equally common non-associated chains. Presence/absence analyses assumed roughly uniform sequencing depth across donors, an assumption that may not hold. Because counts were too low, seventeen rarely observed V segments, including chromosome 9 orphons, were left out of the earlier analysis of 587 of the donors.

Recombination joined TRBV5-1 with TRBJ2-7, with TRBD2 tentatively as D gene (6 bases match). The receptor's source is a woman aged 45 to 65 in good health and CMV-seropositive. Sequenced input: PBMCs. In nucleotide form, the sequence is TGCGCCAGCAGCTTGAGGTACGGGGAGGACGAGCAGTACTTC. This sequence encodes CASSLRYGEDEQYF.